Sequencing of this T cell receptor (beta chain) was carried out in a study of regulatory T cells in long-lasting Graves disease. Study-wide findings and caveats: Researchers examined only peripheral blood and not thyroid tissue.

The time point: newly diagnosed GD, antithyroid drugs for less than 3 months. PBMC RNA served as the TCR library source. TCR beta libraries were built with iRepertoire HTBI primers and Arm-PCR of CDR3 regions. TCRdb passed the multiplex PCR reads through MiXCR, listing each CDR3 protein once. The sample records about 530,000 distinct CDR3 sequences, around 16% being singletons. Germline V gene sequence: CDR1 SGHNT, CDR2 YENEEA. CDR3 length: 15 amino acids. V lost 5 bases to trimming and J lost 4 bases; unmatched junction nucleotides: 6. This clonotype was recorded many times. The antigen remains undetermined. These sequences were also reported in another study, on T cells in Graves' hyperthyroidism and ophthalmopathy. That source notes: Blood samples included most of the expanded thyroid clonotypes exceeding 0.001.

The receptor comes from a woman aged 35-60 years with Graves disease. The sequencing here drew on peripheral blood mononuclear cells (PBMCs), taken at new diagnosis, from a patient treated with antithyroid drugs. The gene calls are TRBV11-3 and TRBJ2-1; 9 nucleotides align to TRBD1. The CDR3 DNA reads TGTGCCAGCAGCCCTCGACAGGGGGAATACAATGAGCAGTTCTTC. Its translation: CASSPRQGEYNEQFF.